A selection of T cell receptor beta chains follows, all from one sample in a study of blood T cell repertoires in COVID-19. Method: immunoSEQ multiplex PCR; TCRdb's copy keeps in-frame clones and lacks some. Of 200,000 or so clones listed, around 80% are singletons. Input material: peripheral blood. Every receptor here comes from a woman between 70 and 85 years old with acute or convalescent COVID-19. CDR3s include the opening cysteine and the closing phenylalanine or tryptophan. The order of the fields is CDR3 protein, CDR3 DNA, clone size, D gene, V gene, J gene. A D gene is named only where the DNA matches it firmly. Some rows have no size entry. The others give once, few or many, or a class for an expanded clone.

CASSSLQGAEGYTF,TGTGCCAGCAGCTCTCTACAGGGGGCTGAGGGCTACACCTTC,NA,TRBD1,TRBV7-8,TRBJ1-2
CAISESEETLTEAFF,TGTGCCATCAGTGAGTCGGAGGAGACACTTACTGAAGCTTTCTTT,NA,NA,TRBV10-3,TRBJ1-1
CASSLGGQETQYF,TGTGCCAGCAGCTTGGGGGGACAAGAGACCCAGTACTTC,once,NA,TRBV11-3,TRBJ2-5
CASSAGGLGQPQHF,TGTGCCAGCAGCGCGGGGGGGTTAGGTCAGCCCCAGCATTTT,NA,NA,TRBV5-4,TRBJ1-5
CASSQGTSGSYNEQFF,TGTGCCAGCAGCCAAGGCACTAGCGGGAGCTACAATGAGCAGTTCTTC,few,TRBD2,TRBV3-1/TRBV3-2,TRBJ2-1
CASSQWGASGTADTQYF,TGTGCCAGCAGCCAATGGGGGGCTAGCGGGACTGCAGATACGCAGTATTTT,NA,TRBD2,TRBV3-1/TRBV3-2,TRBJ2-3
CASSLPRQAGYGYTF,TGTGCCAGCAGTTTACCAAGACAAGCAGGCTATGGCTACACCTTC,once,NA,TRBV28,TRBJ1-2
CASSPSQAGEAGYTF,TGTGCCAGCTCACCATCCCAGGCGGGGGAGGCTGGCTACACCTTC,NA,NA,TRBV18,TRBJ1-2
CASSPIGQGATFF,TGTGCCAGCAGCCCCATCGGGCAGGGGGCGACTTTCTTT,NA,TRBD1,TRBV5-6,TRBJ1-1
CASSFVPVLDTEAFF,TGTGCCAGCAGCTTCGTCCCGGTGTTGGACACTGAAGCTTTCTTT,NA,NA,TRBV7-2,TRBJ1-1
CASSFSGTSGAVEQYF,TGCGCCAGCAGCTTCTCCGGGACTAGCGGGGCAGTCGAGCAGTACTTC,NA,TRBD2,TRBV5-1,TRBJ2-7
CASSKDRETQYF,TGTGCCAGCAGTAAAGACAGAGAGACCCAGTACTTC,NA,NA,TRBV6-2/TRBV6-3,TRBJ2-5
CATSDGTSGRNIQYF,TGTGCCACCAGTGACGGGACTAGCGGGAGGAACATTCAGTACTTC,NA,TRBD2,TRBV24-1,TRBJ2-4
CASSLSGKGTDTQYF,TGTGCCAGCAGCTTATCCGGGAAGGGTACAGATACGCAGTATTTT,NA,NA,TRBV11-2,TRBJ2-3
CAKTGFYEQYF,TGTGCTAAGACAGGTTTCTACGAGCAGTACTTC,NA,NA,TRBV12-5,TRBJ2-7
CASLQGHLNTEAFF,TGTGCCAGCCTCCAGGGACATCTGAACACTGAAGCTTTCTTT,NA,NA,TRBV21-1,TRBJ1-1
CAWSRGQENYGYTF,TGTGCCTGGAGCCGGGGACAGGAGAACTATGGCTACACCTTC,NA,TRBD1,TRBV30,TRBJ1-2
CASSFRVGVRQTQYF,TGTGCCAGCAGTTTTCGGGTGGGAGTAAGGCAGACCCAGTACTTC,NA,NA,TRBV28,TRBJ2-5
CASSGLAGGHTDTQYF,TGTGCCAGCAGCGGACTAGCGGGAGGGCACACAGATACGCAGTATTTT,NA,TRBD2,TRBV11-2,TRBJ2-3
CASSLVISGANVLTF,TGTGCCAGCAGCTTAGTCATCTCTGGGGCCAACGTCCTGACTTTC,NA,NA,TRBV7-2,TRBJ2-6
CASSYLDRGGETQYF,TGTGCCAGCAGTTACCTTGACAGGGGAGGAGAGACCCAGTACTTC,NA,TRBD1,TRBV6-5,TRBJ2-5
CATSVGAGRTDTQYF,TGTGCCACCTCAGTGGGAGCGGGGCGCACAGATACGCAGTATTTT,NA,TRBD2,TRBV24-1,TRBJ2-3
CAGAGNGYGYTF,TGTGCCGGGGCAGGGAACGGGTATGGCTACACCTTC,NA,NA,TRBV28,TRBJ1-2
CASSIGQVNTEAFF,TGTGCCAGTAGTATAGGACAGGTGAACACTGAAGCTTTCTTT,NA,NA,TRBV19,TRBJ1-1
CASSFPGGVSYEQYF,TGTGCCAGCAGCTTTCCCGGGGGGGTGTCCTACGAGCAGTACTTC,NA,TRBD2,TRBV7-9,TRBJ2-7
CSVVSGTPTDTQYF,TGCAGCGTTGTATCCGGGACTCCCACAGATACGCAGTATTTT,NA,NA,TRBV29-1,TRBJ2-3
CASTQGGLAGTDTQYF,TGCGCCAGCACTCAGGGGGGACTAGCGGGAACAGATACGCAGTATTTT,NA,TRBD2,TRBV5-1,TRBJ2-3
CASSLGNRGSYEQYF,TGTGCCAGCAGCTTAGGGAACAGGGGCTCCTACGAGCAGTACTTC,few,TRBD1,TRBV7-8,TRBJ2-7
CASSPRHEQFF,TGTGCCAGCAGCCCTAGGCATGAGCAGTTCTTC,NA,NA,TRBV7-9,TRBJ2-1
CASSIDPRTQYF,TGTGCCAGTAGTATAGATCCCAGGACCCAGTACTTC,NA,NA,TRBV19,TRBJ2-5
CASSQTGDHQPQHF,TGTGCCAGCAGCCAAACAGGGGATCATCAGCCCCAGCATTTT,NA,TRBD1,TRBV25-1,TRBJ1-5
CATSGHPNTGELFF,TGTGCCACCAGTGGGCACCCTAACACCGGGGAGCTGTTTTTT,NA,NA,TRBV24-1,TRBJ2-2
CASSLTGTLNTEAFF,TGTGCCAGCAGCTTGACAGGGACCCTTAACACTGAAGCTTTCTTT,NA,TRBD1,TRBV11-2,TRBJ1-1